One and the same sample provided the 17 T cell receptor beta chains below, sequenced in a study of CD8+ T cells in alopecia areata (dated by TCRdb to between 2017 and 2018). The meaning of the sample's time point label: around 4 weeks on oral tofacitinib. The treatment or condition label here, explained by the study, means: oral pan-JAK inhibitor, 5-10 mg twice daily. The library relied on the immunoSEQ multiplex PCR assay. RNA was extracted from all samples and reverse transcribed into cDNA, which served as template for TCR sequencing. TCRdb stores this immuneACCESS table with in-frame sequences only. Part of the clones is absent; in the studies checked, under half of the shortfall reflects unresolved V genes, and no reason is known for the rest. For this sample there are about 70,000 clones; roughly 30% appear just once. The top ten clones comprise about 15% of the sample. The source was CD8+ T cells sorted from blood, collected at week 4, from a patient treated with tofacitinib. These receptors came from a human donor with alopecia areata.

This clone came up a few times. This chain joins TRBV2 and TRBJ2-2; D is possibly TRBD1 (6 bases). Per the germline V gene, CDR1 is SNHLY and CDR2 is FYNNEI. This CDR3 contains 15 residues. V was cut by 4 bases and J by 3 bases, with 12 bases left in between. CDR3 DNA: TGTGCCAGCAGTGGGACAGTTTATCACACCGGGGAGCTGTTTTTT. Translation: CASSGTVYHTGELFF.

J is TRBJ2-3 and V is TRBV30; tentatively, D is TRBD1 (5 bases). CDR3 length: 15 residues. CDR1 is GTSNPN and CDR2 is SVGIG in the germline V gene (reference sequence). Trimming stripped 3 bases from V and 3 bases from J, with 16 bases between. The CDR3 coding sequence is TGTGCCTGGAGCAATATGGGCAGGGAAACAGATACGCAGTATTTT. It encodes CAWSNMGRETDTQYF.

This clone was observed a few times. The chain is built from TRBV29-1 and TRBJ2-1; TRBD2 matches at 9 bases. The CDR3 length is 14 residues. The trim removed 6 bases at V and 3 bases at J, leaving 6 bases unmatched. The germline CDR1 and CDR2 sequences are SQVTM and ANQGSEA. The CDR3 DNA sequence: TGCAGCGTCTTCCTTAGCGGGGGCTACAATGAGCAGTTCTTC. It encodes CSVFLSGGYNEQFF.

The rearrangement links TRBV27 to TRBJ2-7, with 7 positions matching TRBD2. Germline-derived CDR1 and CDR2 are MNHEY and SMNVEV (reference sequence). This CDR3 contains 13 residues. V lost 6 bases, J lost 7 bases, and 9 bases stayed unmatched. CDR3: CASRGEGFGEQYF. In DNA form, the CDR3 reads TGTGCCAGCAGAGGGGAGGGGTTTGGGGAGCAGTACTTC.

The sample holds a few counts of this clone. V is TRBV30 and J is TRBJ2-7; D may be TRBD1 or TRBD2 (5 bases each). There are 14 residues in the CDR3. Trimming cost V 2 bases and J 1 base, with 12 bases left between them. The V gene's germline CDR1 is GTSNPN and CDR2 SVGIG (reference sequence). The CDR3 region is CAWSIGTGSYEQYF. The CDR3 bases are TGTGCCTGGAGTATCGGGACGGGGTCCTACGAGCAGTACTTC.

This clone turned up a few times. The CDR3 is CASSLSGQPYEQYF. In DNA, the CDR3 is TGTGCCAGCAGTTTATCTGGGCAACCCTACGAGCAGTACTTC. The chain carries TRBV27 and TRBJ2-7; D is undetermined. CDR3 size: 14 residues. CDR1 and CDR2 from the germline V gene are MNHEY and SMNVEV (reference sequence). Trimming took off 0 bases at V and 2 bases at J, with 8 bases between the two ends.

This chain links TRBV29-1 with TRBJ2-1; 14 nucleotides match TRBD2. V dropped 7 bases and J dropped 6; count of bases not matched to a gene: 8. This CDR3 spans 15 amino acids. Germline CDR1 and CDR2: SQVTM and ANQGSEA. The CDR3 coding sequence is TGCAGCGGACCGGGACTAGCGGGGGCCAGCAATGAGCAGTTCTTC. Translation gives CSGPGLAGASNEQFF.

The chain carries TRBV7-9 and TRBJ2-2; 9 positions agree with TRBD1. The CDR3 runs 17 residues. CDR1 is SEHNR, CDR2 FQNEAQ, per germline (reference sequence). The ends lost 3 bases at V and 1 base at J; junction bases unmatched: 6. Written as DNA, the CDR3 is TGTGCCAGCAGCTTGATAGAGGGACAGGGGAACACCGGGGAGCTGTTTTTT. Protein: CASSLIEGQGNTGELFF.

In this sample, this clone turned up a few times. The chain employs TRBV25-1 and TRBJ2-2; D is unresolved. Germline loops: CDR1 MGHDK, CDR2 SYGVNS. The CDR3 contains 12 residues. Deletions cut 2 bases from V and 6 bases from J, with 4 bases between. The CDR3 DNA follows: TGTGCCAGCAGTGAAAGGCCCGGGGAGCTGTTTTTT. This translates into CASSERPGELFF.

This clone has more than one count but fewer than ten. This chain links TRBV30 with TRBJ2-1, with 8 bases aligning to TRBD2. CDR1 and CDR2 from the germline V gene are GTSNPN and SVGIG (reference sequence). Unmatched junction bases numbered 7, after V lost 5 bases and J lost 7 bases. This CDR3 comprises 13 residues. CDR3 protein: CAWSAGAGNEQFF. CDR3 sequence (DNA): TGTGCCTGGTCAGCGGGAGCTGGTAATGAGCAGTTCTTC.

This rearrangement joins TRBV7-2 to TRBJ2-1, with 12 positions matching TRBD2. The junction had 2 bases not matched to a gene; V was cut back by 5 bases and J by 3 bases. The CDR3 is 15 amino acids. Germline assignment: CDR1 SGHTA and CDR2 FQGNSA. The CDR3 DNA sequence: TGTGCCAGCAGCCCGGGACTAGCGGGCTACAATGAGCAGTTCTTC. Protein sequence: CASSPGLAGYNEQFF.

J is TRBJ2-1 and V is TRBV29-1; the D gene is possibly TRBD2 (6 bases). Germline assignment: CDR1 SQVTM and CDR2 ANQGSEA. This CDR3 is 12 amino acids long. The V gene lost 5 bases and the J gene lost 9 bases, with 14 bases spanning the gap. CDR3 residues: CSVPVGGGEQFF. The CDR3 DNA follows: TGCAGCGTTCCGGTGGGGGGAGGTGAGCAGTTCTTC.

V usage is TRBV29-1 and J usage is TRBJ2-7; TRBD2 agrees at 8 bases. V was pared by 6 bases and J by 3 bases, with 7 bases of the junction left unmatched. The CDR3 extends over 13 amino acids. Germline assignment: CDR1 SQVTM and CDR2 ANQGSEA. CDR3 coding DNA: TGCAGCGTCCTACTAGCGGACCGCTACGAGCAGTACTTC. It encodes CSVLLADRYEQYF.

A remark on this clone: Different DNA sequences within this sample yield the same CDR3. The chain links TRBV29-1 to TRBJ2-3, with D perhaps matching TRBD2 (6 bases). In germline, CDR1 is SQVTM, CDR2 ANQGSEA. This CDR3 spans 12 amino acids. Trimming pared 3 bases from V and 3 bases from J, leaving 7 bases between. DNA of the CDR3: TGCAGCGTTGATGGGGGGACAGATACGCAGTATTTT. This sequence encodes CSVDGGTDTQYF.

The genes are TRBV7-8 and TRBJ2-3, with TRBD2 identical over 8 bases. V shed 4 bases, J shed 3 bases, and the junction held 18 bases outside the gene matches. The CDR3 consists of 19 residues. Per the germline V gene, CDR1 is SGHVS and CDR2 is FQNEAQ. The CDR3, as DNA: TGTGCCAGCAGCTCCCCCGGGACCTCGGCGGGGGGTTGGACAGATACGCAGTATTTT. Translating it yields CASSSPGTSAGGWTDTQYF.

This clone was recorded many times. The chain employs TRBV27 and TRBJ1-2, with D perhaps matching TRBD1 (5 bases). Germline CDR1 MNHEY, CDR2 SMNVEV (reference sequence). Trimming removed 10 bases at V and 2 bases at J, with 17 bases between. This CDR3 is 14 amino acids long. CDR3 sequence reads: CATSRGTANYGYTF. As DNA, the CDR3 is TGTGCCACCTCTCGTGGGACGGCCAACTATGGCTACACCTTC.

CDR3 DNA: TGCAGCGTTGATGTGATGGGTAGGGAGACCCAGTACTTC. Protein product: CSVDVMGRETQYF. This chain uses TRBV29-1 with TRBJ2-5, with D uncertain. The germline V gene encodes CDR1 SQVTM and CDR2 ANQGSEA. The CDR3 is made up of 13 amino acids. Trimming took 3 bases from V and 5 from J, leaving 13 bases between them.